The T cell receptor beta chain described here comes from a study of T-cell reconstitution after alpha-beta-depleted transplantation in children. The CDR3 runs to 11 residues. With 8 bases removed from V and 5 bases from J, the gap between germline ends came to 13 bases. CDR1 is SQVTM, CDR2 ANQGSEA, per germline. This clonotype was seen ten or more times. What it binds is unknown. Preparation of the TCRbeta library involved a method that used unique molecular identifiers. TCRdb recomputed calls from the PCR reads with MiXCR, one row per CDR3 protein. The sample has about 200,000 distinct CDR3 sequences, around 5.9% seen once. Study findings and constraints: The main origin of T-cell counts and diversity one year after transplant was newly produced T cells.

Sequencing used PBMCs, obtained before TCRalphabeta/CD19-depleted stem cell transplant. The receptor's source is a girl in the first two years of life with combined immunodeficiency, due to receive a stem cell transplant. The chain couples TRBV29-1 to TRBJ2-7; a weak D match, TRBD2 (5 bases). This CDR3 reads CSSGVGHEQYF. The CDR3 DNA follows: TGCAGCTCCGGGGTGGGCCACGAGCAGTACTTC.